This paragraph covers one T cell receptor (beta chain) sequence. The target of this receptor is not known. No much larger clone exists at a distance of one base, and base qualities are not known. This specimen belongs to a study of blood T cell repertoires in COVID-19 (dated by TCRdb to 2018 to 2020). About the investigation overall: Samples from collaborators originated in the United States, Italy and Spain and spanned both the acute and convalescent phases of COVID-19. The material from the prospective study consisted of cDNA or gDNA derived from T cells, B-cell-depleted T cells, or PBMCs. The repertoires were made available in a free public database intended to serve as a resource for research on the immune response to SARS-CoV-2. Samples were obtained from the ongoing ImmuneRACE study (first 160 participants) and from 1,200 or so subjects provided by 6 global collaborators. Where available, HLA class I and class II types were taken from metadata supplied by the sample provider and were not determined by assay-based typing. Deeply sampled blood TCRbeta repertoires from subjects exposed to, actively infected with, or recovered from COVID-19 were included in the dataset. The sample metadata nearly always contained a de-identified subject ID, COVID-19 status, age in years and sex. The paper's findings and limits, for the study overall: How much clinical and demographic metadata was included differed by source and by participant, and the metadata was provided uncurated.

Trimming takes 3 bases off V and 9 bases off J; junction bases not matched to a gene: 2. Measured from the cysteine to the phenylalanine, the CDR3 is 12 residues long. The kept DNA is CDR3 alone, 36 bases in frame from the first base. The germline V gene (reference sequence) supplies CDR1 DFQATT and CDR2 SNEGSKA. TCRbeta CDR3 regions were amplified from genomic DNA using the immunoSEQ Assay, a bias-controlled multiplex PCR. The study's own analysis went as follows. The number of nucleated cells in each sample was estimated by amplification of reference gene primers within the assay. Sequence reads were collapsed and filtered to measure the absolute abundance of every unique TCRbeta CDR3 rearrangement. For each sample, productive Simpson clonality was calculated by taking the square root of Simpson's diversity index across productive rearrangements. The immuneACCESS repertoire file appears here via TCRdb, limited to in-frame rearrangements. These files lack a portion of the clones; in checked studies, under half of the deficit traces to unresolved V genes, and the cause of the others is not known. Clone size and V and J calls were adopted from that table, with D and trimming inferred from the DNA. The sample data list 150,000 to 200,000 clones, and 88% of these were observed just once. The ten largest clones add up to approximately 9.4% of the sample.

Participants in the prospective study were aged roughly 18 to 95 years, lived in 24 United States geographic areas, and enrolled through a virtual design. To assign participants to cohorts, the prospective study relied on clinical history that participants themselves reported in a screening survey and a study questionnaire. For ImmuneRACE Cohort 3, a participant was defined as recovered based on two consecutive negative NP/OP PCR tests, clearance by a healthcare professional, or resolution of symptoms. In the prospective study, whole blood, serum and a nasopharyngeal or oropharyngeal swab were collected from each participant by mobile phlebotomists. Prospective study participants could optionally give additional blood draws and questionnaires over an approximately two-month period. Blood samples from the prospective study were shipped frozen or at room temperature prior to DNA extraction.

This chain joins TRBV20-1 to TRBJ2-1; 10 nucleotides in the junction match TRBD2. The origin of this receptor is a woman aged 18 to 35 who had recovered from COVID-19. The sequencing sample was made of PBMCs or T cells enriched from blood (not recorded which). Here is the DNA: TGCAGTGCTAGTTCTAGCGGGGGTGAGCAGTTCTTC. It translates to CSASSSGGEQFF.